These T cell receptor beta chains were read from a single sample in a study of T cell clones after liver transplantation. Generated by immunoSEQ multiplex PCR, the TCRdb table keeps only in-frame clones and is missing some. Among 55,000 to 75,000 clones, more than 85% were seen once, and the ten largest hold over 0.9%. Sequencing was performed on CD4+ T cells from blood, taken roughly 25 months after liver transplant. These receptors all come from a human patient who received a liver transplant. Some T cells may be provided by the graft donor. Each CDR3 is given with its conserved first and last residue. Not every row has a clone size; where given, it reads once, few, many or a size class.

clone_size,j_call,v_call,cdr3_length,cdr3_aa
.,TRBJ2-1,TRBV7-3,15,CASSWTKGPFNEQFF
.,TRBJ2-5,TRBV7-3,13,CASSQTSFETQYF
.,TRBJ2-5,TRBV11-2,15,CASSPTRDREMTQYF
few,TRBJ2-2,TRBV14,15,CASSQGWPNTGELFF
.,TRBJ2-5,TRBV7-8,13,CASSYVRGETQYF
.,TRBJ2-5,TRBV7-2,12,CASSFSQETQYF
.,TRBJ1-1,TRBV19,13,CASSIKGNTEAFF
.,TRBJ2-3,TRBV10-2,12,CASSDVGDTQYF
.,TRBJ2-1,TRBV25-1,13,CASSGVGTSEQFF
.,TRBJ2-4,TRBV29-1,12,CSVLAGERIQYF
.,TRBJ2-1,TRBV19,17,CASSPGLAGITYNEQFF
.,TRBJ2-7,TRBV5-1,14,CASSFRGGSYEQYF
.,TRBJ1-2,TRBV6-1,14,CASTTTTRNYGYTF
once,TRBJ2-5,TRBV5-4,14,CASSLLSGQETQYF
once,TRBJ2-3,TRBV5-1,14,CASFIAGGTDTQYF
.,TRBJ2-7,TRBV7-8,17,CASSLILRAGAYYEQYF
.,TRBJ1-3,TRBV30,14,CAWSGQGKGNTIYF
.,TRBJ2-7,TRBV27,17,CASSNLEAGSGAYEQYF
.,TRBJ2-5,TRBV5-6,15,CASSKLAGGRETQYF
.,TRBJ2-3,TRBV20-1,11,CSATGGDTQYF
.,TRBJ2-3,TRBV30,15,CAWSQTSGRGDTQYF
once,TRBJ2-1,TRBV2,12,CASSPRRDEQFF
.,TRBJ2-7,TRBV6-5,14,CASSPIGLLPQQYF
.,TRBJ1-1,TRBV19,16,CASHRKGFQLNTEAFF
.,TRBJ2-1,TRBV11-2,16,CASSLGEFVGYNEQFF
.,TRBJ2-7,TRBV11-1,13,CASSAISQGEQYF
.,TRBJ2-7,TRBV4-1,15,CASSQGRGMLYEQYF
once,TRBJ2-1,TRBV4-1,12,CASRNPAGGQFF
.,TRBJ2-2,TRBV5-1,12,CASSSSTGELFF
.,TRBJ2-7,TRBV18,15,CASSPPGSGLHEQYF
.,TRBJ1-1,TRBV5-1,14,CASSVQGGNTEAFF
once,TRBJ1-2,TRBV27,14,CASSLGGYPYGYTF
.,TRBJ1-1,TRBV18,15,CASSAQGTSNTEAFF
.,TRBJ1-4,TRBV11-2,13,CASSLAISGLLFF
.,TRBJ2-5,TRBV4-3,15,CASSQDGQIQETQYF
.,TRBJ1-2,TRBV28,13,CASSLRVSEGYTF
few,TRBJ2-6,TRBV27,15,CASSSLGSGANVLTF
.,TRBJ2-5,TRBV28,18,CASSLWGQGLGRQETQYF
.,TRBJ2-7,TRBV6-5,14,CASSLLAASYEQYF
.,TRBJ1-1,TRBV30,13,CAWSAGQGTEAFF
.,TRBJ2-1,TRBV13,17,CASSSGWEFGRYNEQFF
.,TRBJ2-1,TRBV11-2,14,CASSITGTTNEQFF
.,TRBJ2-3,TRBV9,16,CASSVGSSGSVDTQYF